This T cell receptor (beta chain) appears in the sequencing data of a study of cytomegalovirus exposure and HLA in healthy donors (TCRdb year 2017). Turning to the overall study: The 670 or so repertoires of the first cohort and the roughly 120 validation repertoires were produced on the same platform, according to a later analysis. The study aimed to test whether signatures of past pathogen exposure could be identified by cataloging public T cell receptors. Along with the approximately 620-subject first cohort, a separate validation cohort of over a hundred different subjects was used. To predict cytomegalovirus infection status, the study brought together high-throughput TCR immunosequencing, statistical association of individual TCRs with disease status, and machine learning. The paper as a whole reports these results and caveats: In both the original and validation cohorts, the classifier was reported to diagnose cytomegalovirus status with high specificity and sensitivity. In vitro tests confirmed that a few of the cytomegalovirus-associated TCR beta chains recognize cytomegalovirus antigens. A later analysis lacked HLA typing for the validation cohort, so it scored co-occurrence in that cohort across all 110 or so repertoires. The study gave a list of 150 to 200 TCR beta chains associated with cytomegalovirus. It was suggested by the authors that the approach could potentially be generalized to other disease states and immunological phenotypes. In a later analysis, TCRs clustered in the first cohort were found to also tend to co-occur in the 100 to 150 validation repertoires, with 94% of cluster scores above 0. While some public TCRs were present in many individuals, most TCR sequences turned up only very rarely across donors.

Libraries were constructed by the immunoSEQ multiplex PCR assay. As for the authors' bioinformatics: A statistical classification framework was developed to diagnose cytomegalovirus status using the catalog of TCR beta chain sequences. TCRdb carries this immuneACCESS record with in-frame sequences only. Its versions omit some clonotypes, under half of them owing to an unresolved V gene in the studies checked, with the rest unexplained. The V and J calls and clone size were taken over from that table, and D and trimming were inferred from the DNA. Here the sample has 150,000 or so clones; roughly 89% occur a single time. 9% of the sample is in the top ten clones. The donors belonged to the validation cohort of approximately 130 subjects, which was separate from the approximately 680-subject first cohort. Inclusive of the bounding cysteine and phenylalanine, the CDR3 is 16 residues long. Of the read, only the CDR3 DNA is kept; its 48 bases are in frame from base 1. CDR1 and CDR2 are drawn from the germline V gene (reference sequence): LNHNV, YYDKDF. Relative to germline, V is missing 1 base and J is missing 3 bases, with 9 bases of the junction outside any gene match.

This clone was counted once. Its antigen is currently not known. Within one base of it there is no much larger clone, and no base qualities were kept. The V and J genes are TRBV15 and TRBJ2-7; 7 junctional bases match TRBD2. This receptor was identified in a woman between 18 and 29 years old in good health and CMV-seropositive. The sequencing sample was made of PBMCs. The CDR3 loop reads CATSRGLSGGDYEQYF. At the DNA level, the sequence is TGTGCCACCAGCAGAGGTCTTTCGGGAGGAGACTACGAGCAGTACTTC.